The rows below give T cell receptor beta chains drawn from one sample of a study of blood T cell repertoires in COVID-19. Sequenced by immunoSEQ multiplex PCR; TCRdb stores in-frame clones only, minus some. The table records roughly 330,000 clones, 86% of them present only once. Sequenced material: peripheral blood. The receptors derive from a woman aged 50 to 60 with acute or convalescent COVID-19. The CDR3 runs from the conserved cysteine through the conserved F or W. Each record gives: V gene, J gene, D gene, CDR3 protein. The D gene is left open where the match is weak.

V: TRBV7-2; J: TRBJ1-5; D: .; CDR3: CASSLAPGGNQPQHF
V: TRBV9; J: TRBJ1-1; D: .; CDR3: CASSAGHGVDTEAFF
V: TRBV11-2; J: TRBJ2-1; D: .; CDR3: CASSRLGNEQFF
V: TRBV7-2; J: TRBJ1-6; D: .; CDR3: CASSSTIGNSPLHF
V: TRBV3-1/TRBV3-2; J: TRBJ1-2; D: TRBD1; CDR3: CASSQARQGSTYGYTF
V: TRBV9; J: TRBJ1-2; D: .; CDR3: CASSVADRGLRGYTF
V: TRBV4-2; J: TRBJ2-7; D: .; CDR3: CASSQDQGLRYEQYF
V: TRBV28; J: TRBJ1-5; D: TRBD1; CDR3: CASSSTTSGGSLAQHF
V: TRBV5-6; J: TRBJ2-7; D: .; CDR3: CASSSYPVTSLNYEQYF
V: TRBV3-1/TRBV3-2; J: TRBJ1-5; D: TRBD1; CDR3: CASSRTGGGQPQHF
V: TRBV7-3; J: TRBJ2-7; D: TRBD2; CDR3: CASSLDSSGLYEQYF
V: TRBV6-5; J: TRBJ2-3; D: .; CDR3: CASSSSSTDTQYF
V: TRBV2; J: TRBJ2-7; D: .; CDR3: CATFSWSSYEQYF
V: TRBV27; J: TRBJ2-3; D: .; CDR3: CASSTLVGRGDTQYF
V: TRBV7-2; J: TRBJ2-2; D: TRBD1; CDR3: CASSPWTGPGELFF
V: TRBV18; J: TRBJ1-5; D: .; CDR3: CASSPPGNQPQHF
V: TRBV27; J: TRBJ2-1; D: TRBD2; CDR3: CASTQAGRSYNEQFF
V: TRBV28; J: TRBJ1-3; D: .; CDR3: CASSAPSEGSGNTIYF
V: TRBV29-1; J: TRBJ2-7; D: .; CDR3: CSVVGDYYEQYF
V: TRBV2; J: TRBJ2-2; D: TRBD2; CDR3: CASRGRRGGANTGELFF
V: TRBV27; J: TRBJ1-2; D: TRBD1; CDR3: CASSLGTGDGYTF
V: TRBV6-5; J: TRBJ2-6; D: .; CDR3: CASRAGDSGANVLTF
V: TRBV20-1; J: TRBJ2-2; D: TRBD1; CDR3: CSASTTGTANTGELFF
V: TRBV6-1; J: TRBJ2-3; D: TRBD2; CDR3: CASSVGLAGVLRATDTQYF
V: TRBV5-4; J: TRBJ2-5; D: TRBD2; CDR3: CASSPGTSGREVETQYF
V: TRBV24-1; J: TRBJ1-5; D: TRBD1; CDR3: CATSDGQGVNQPQHF